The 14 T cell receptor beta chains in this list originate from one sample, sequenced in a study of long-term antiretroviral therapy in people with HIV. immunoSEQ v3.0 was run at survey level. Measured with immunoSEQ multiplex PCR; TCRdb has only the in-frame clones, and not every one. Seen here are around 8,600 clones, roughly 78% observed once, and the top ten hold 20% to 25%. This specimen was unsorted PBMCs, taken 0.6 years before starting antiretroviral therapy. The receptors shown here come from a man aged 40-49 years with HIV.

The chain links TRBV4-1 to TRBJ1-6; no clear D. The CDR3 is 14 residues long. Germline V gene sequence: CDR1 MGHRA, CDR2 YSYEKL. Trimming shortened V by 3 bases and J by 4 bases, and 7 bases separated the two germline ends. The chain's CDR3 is CASSQQLYNSPLHF. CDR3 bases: TGCGCCAGCAGCCAGCAACTTTATAATTCACCCCTCCACTTT.

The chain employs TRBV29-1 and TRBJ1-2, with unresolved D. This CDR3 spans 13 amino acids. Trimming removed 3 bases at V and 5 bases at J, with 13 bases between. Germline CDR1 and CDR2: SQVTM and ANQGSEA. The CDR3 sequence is CSVDVGREYGYTF. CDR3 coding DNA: TGCAGCGTTGATGTAGGGCGGGAGTATGGCTACACCTTC.

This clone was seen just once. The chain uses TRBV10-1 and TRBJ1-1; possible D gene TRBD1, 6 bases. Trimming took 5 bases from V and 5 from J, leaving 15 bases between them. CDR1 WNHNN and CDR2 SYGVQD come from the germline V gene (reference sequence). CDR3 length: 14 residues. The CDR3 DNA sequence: TGCGCCAGCAGTACAGGGTTAGTGGGGACTGAAGCTTTCTTT. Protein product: CASSTGLVGTEAFF.

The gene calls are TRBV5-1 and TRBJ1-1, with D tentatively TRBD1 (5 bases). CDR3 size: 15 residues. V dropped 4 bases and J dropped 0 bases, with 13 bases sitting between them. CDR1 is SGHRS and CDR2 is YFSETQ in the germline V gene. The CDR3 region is CASSGMGVMNTEAFF. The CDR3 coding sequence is TGCGCCAGCAGCGGAATGGGGGTCATGAACACTGAAGCTTTCTTT. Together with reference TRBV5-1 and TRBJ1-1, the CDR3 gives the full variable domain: KAGVTQTPRYLIKTRGQQVTLSCSPISGHRSVSWYQQTPGQGLQFLFEYFSETQRNKGNFPGRFSGRQFSNSRSEMNVSTLELGDSALYLCASSGMGVMNTEAFFGQGTRLTVV.

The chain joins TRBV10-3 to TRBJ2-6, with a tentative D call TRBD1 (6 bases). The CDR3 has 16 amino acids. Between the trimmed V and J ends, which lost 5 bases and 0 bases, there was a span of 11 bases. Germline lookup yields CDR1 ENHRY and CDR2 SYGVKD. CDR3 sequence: CAISRDITSGANVLTF. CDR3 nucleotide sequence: TGTGCCATCAGTCGGGACATTACCTCTGGGGCCAACGTCCTGACTTTC.

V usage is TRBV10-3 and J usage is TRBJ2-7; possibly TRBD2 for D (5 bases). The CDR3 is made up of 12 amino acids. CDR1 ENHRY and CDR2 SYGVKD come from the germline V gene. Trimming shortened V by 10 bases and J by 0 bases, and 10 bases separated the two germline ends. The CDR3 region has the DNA TGTGCCACCGGACTGAGCTCCTACGAGCAGTACTTC. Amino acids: CATGLSSYEQYF.

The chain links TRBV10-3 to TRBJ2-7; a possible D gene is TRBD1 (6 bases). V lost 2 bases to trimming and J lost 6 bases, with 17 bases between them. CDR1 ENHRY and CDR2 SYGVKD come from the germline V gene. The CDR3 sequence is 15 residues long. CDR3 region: CAISETGTLGSEQYF. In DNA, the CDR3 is TGTGCCATCAGTGAGACAGGGACGTTAGGATCCGAGCAGTACTTC.

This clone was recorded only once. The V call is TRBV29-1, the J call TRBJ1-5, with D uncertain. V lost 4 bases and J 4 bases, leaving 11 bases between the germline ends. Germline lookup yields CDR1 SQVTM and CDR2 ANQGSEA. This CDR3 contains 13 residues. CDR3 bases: TGCAGCGTTGGTCAAGGATTAAATCAGCCCCAGCATTTT. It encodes CSVGQGLNQPQHF.

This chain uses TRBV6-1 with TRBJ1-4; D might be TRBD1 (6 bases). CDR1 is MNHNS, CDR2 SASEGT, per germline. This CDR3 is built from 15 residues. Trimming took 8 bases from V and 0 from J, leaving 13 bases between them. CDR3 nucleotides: TGTGCCAGCCACCAGGGGCCAGCAACTAATGAAAAACTGTTTTTT. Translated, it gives CASHQGPATNEKLFF.

The CDR3 loop reads CASSGTGSGGYTF. The CDR3 DNA reads as TGTGCCAGCTCTGGGACAGGATCGGGCGGCTACACCTTC. The chain has TRBV6-5 and TRBJ1-2; 8 bases are shared with TRBD1. The CDR3 consists of 13 residues. V was clipped by 8 bases and J by 8 bases; unmatched bases: 10. Germline V gene sequence: CDR1 MNHEY, CDR2 SVGAGI.

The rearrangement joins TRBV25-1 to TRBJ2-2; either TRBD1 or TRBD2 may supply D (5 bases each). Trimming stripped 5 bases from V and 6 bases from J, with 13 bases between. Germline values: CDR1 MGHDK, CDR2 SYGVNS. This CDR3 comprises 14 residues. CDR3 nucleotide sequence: TGTGCCAGCAGTCGGGGTCAGGGTCCCGGGGAGCTGTTTTTT. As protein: CASSRGQGPGELFF. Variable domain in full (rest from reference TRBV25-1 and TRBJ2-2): EADIYQTPRYLVIGTGKKITLECSQTMGHDKMYWYQQDPGMELHLIHYSYGVNSTEKGDLSSESTVSRIRTEHFPLTLESARPSHTSQYLCASSRGQGPGELFFGEGSRLTVL.

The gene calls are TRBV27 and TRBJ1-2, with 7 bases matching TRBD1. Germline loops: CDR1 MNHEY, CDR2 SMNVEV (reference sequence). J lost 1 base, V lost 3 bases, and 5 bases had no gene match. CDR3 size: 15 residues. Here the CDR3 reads CASSLTSGGNYGYTF. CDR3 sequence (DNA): TGTGCCAGCAGTTTGACCTCAGGGGGTAACTATGGCTACACCTTC.

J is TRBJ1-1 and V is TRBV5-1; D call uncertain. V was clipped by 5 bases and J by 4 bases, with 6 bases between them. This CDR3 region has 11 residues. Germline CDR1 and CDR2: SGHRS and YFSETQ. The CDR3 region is CASRGGTEAFF. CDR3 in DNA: TGCGCCAGCAGAGGAGGCACTGAAGCTTTCTTT.

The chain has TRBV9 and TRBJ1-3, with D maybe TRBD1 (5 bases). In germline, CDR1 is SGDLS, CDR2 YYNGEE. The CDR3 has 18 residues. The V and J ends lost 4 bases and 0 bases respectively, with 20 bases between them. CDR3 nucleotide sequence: TGTGCCAGCAGCCCCCGAAGAGGCAGGGTTTTCTCTGGAAACACCATATATTTT. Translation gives CASSPRRGRVFSGNTIYF.